This is a list of T cell receptor beta chains from one sample in a study of cytomegalovirus exposure and HLA in healthy donors. This table comes from immunoSEQ multiplex PCR, and its TCRdb copy is limited to in-frame clones, with some not included. The data contain 110,000 or so clones, about 81% of them singletons. Specimen: PBMCs. These receptors originate from a woman between 40 and 55 years old in good health and CMV-seropositive. The CDR3 runs from the conserved cysteine through the conserved F or W. D genes are given only for firm matches. Clone size is not always given. Where it is, it says once, few, many or a class for expanded clones.

- - TRBJ1-4 TRBV9 CASSVEPYATNEKLFF TGTGCCAGCAGCGTAGAACCCTATGCAACTAATGAAAAACTGTTTTTT
TRBD2 once TRBJ2-3 TRBV13 CASSLPGLAGTDTQYF TGTGCCAGCAGTCTCCCGGGACTAGCTGGGACAGATACGCAGTATTTT
- - TRBJ2-1 TRBV29-1 CSTGTGFFYNEQFF TGCAGCACAGGAACCGGGTTTTTCTACAATGAGCAGTTCTTC
TRBD2 - TRBJ2-3 TRBV30 CAWSVWLAGASGDTQYF TGTGCCTGGAGTGTGTGGCTAGCGGGGGCATCGGGAGATACGCAGTATTTT
- few TRBJ2-3 TRBV18 CASSPIQGRSTDTQYF TGTGCCAGCTCACCTATACAGGGCCGGAGCACAGATACGCAGTATTTT
TRBD2 - TRBJ2-3 TRBV7-6 CASSLGPSGGSTDTQYF TGTGCCAGCAGCTTGGGTCCTAGCGGGGGTAGCACAGATACGCAGTATTTT
TRBD1 - TRBJ2-1 TRBV9 CASSAPSDRPDNEQFF TGTGCCAGCAGCGCTCCGTCGGACAGGCCCGACAATGAGCAGTTCTTC
TRBD1 - TRBJ2-2 TRBV7-9 CASSYRGPGELFF TGTGCCAGCAGTTACAGGGGACCCGGGGAGCTGTTTTTT
TRBD2 - TRBJ2-5 TRBV4-3 CASSHSIAGGQSFETQYF TGCGCCAGCAGCCATAGCATAGCGGGGGGGCAGTCGTTCGAGACCCAGTACTTC
TRBD2 - TRBJ2-1 TRBV2 CASSEGMTGGPSYNEQFF TGTGCCAGCAGTGAGGGAATGACGGGAGGGCCCTCCTACAATGAGCAGTTCTTC
TRBD1 - TRBJ1-2 TRBV7-9 CASSLGPGGTGYTF TGTGCCAGCAGCTTAGGACCAGGGGGGACTGGCTACACCTTC
TRBD1 - TRBJ1-1 TRBV10-3 CAIRSGQAGPEAFF TGTGCCATCAGGTCCGGACAGGCAGGGCCTGAAGCTTTCTTT
TRBD1 - TRBJ1-1 TRBV5-4 CASSPGQDNTEAFF TGTGCCAGCAGCCCGGGACAGGATAACACTGAAGCTTTCTTT
TRBD2 - TRBJ2-3 TRBV29-1 CSMPSSGSKTDTQYF TGCAGCATGCCCTCTAGCGGGAGTAAAACAGATACGCAGTATTTT
TRBD2 - TRBJ2-7 TRBV6-1 CASSEEAGGGFYEQYF TGTGCCAGCAGTGAAGAAGCGGGGGGCGGTTTTTACGAGCAGTACTTC
- few TRBJ1-2 TRBV5-5 CASSSAGTRGYGYTF TGTGCCAGCAGCTCCGCCGGGACAAGAGGATATGGCTACACCTTC
- - TRBJ2-7 TRBV7-2 CASSLDWQEQYF TGTGCCAGCAGCCTGGACTGGCAGGAGCAGTACTTC
TRBD1 - TRBJ1-2 TRBV30 CAWSVITWDRGLLSYTF TGTGCCTGGAGTGTAATAACCTGGGACAGGGGTTTACTGAGCTACACCTTC
TRBD2 - TRBJ2-3 TRBV19 CASEAGAGTDTQYF TGTGCCAGTGAAGCGGGAGCGGGCACAGATACGCAGTATTTT
- - TRBJ1-2 TRBV9 CASSPSGGNYGYTF TGTGCCAGCAGCCCCAGTGGGGGGAACTATGGCTACACCTTC
- - TRBJ2-3 TRBV6-5 CASSYSRSTDTQYF TGTGCCAGCAGTTACAGCCGTAGCACAGATACGCAGTATTTT
TRBD2 - TRBJ2-1 TRBV18 CASSRASGGHLNEQFF TGTGCCAGCTCACGCGCTAGCGGGGGGCACTTGAATGAGCAGTTCTTC